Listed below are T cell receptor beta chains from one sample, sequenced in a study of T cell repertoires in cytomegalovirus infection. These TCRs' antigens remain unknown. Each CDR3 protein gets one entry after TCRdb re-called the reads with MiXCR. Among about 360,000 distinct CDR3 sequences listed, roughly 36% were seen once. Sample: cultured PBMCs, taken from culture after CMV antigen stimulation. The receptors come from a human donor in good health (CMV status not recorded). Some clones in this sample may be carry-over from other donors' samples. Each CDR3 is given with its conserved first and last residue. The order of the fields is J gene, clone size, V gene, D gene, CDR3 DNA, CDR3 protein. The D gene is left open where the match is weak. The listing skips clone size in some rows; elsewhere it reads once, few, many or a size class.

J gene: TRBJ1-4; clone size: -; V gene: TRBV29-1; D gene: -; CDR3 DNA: TGCAGCGCGAGCATGGGGACTAATGAAAAACTGTTTTTT; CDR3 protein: CSASMGTNEKLFF
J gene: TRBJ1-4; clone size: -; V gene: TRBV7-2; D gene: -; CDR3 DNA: TGTGCCAGCAGCCGCGGACAGCTAATTGGGGAACTGTTTTTT; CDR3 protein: CASSRGQLIGELFF
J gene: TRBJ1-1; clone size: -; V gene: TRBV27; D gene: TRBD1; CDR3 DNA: TGTGCCAGCAGGTTCACAGGGGCGAACACTGAAGCTTTCTTT; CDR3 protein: CASRFTGANTEAFF
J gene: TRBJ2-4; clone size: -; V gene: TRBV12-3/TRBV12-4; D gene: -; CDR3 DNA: TGTGCCAGCAGCCAACAGGGATTAGCCAAAAACATTCAGTACTTC; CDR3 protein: CASSQQGLAKNIQYF
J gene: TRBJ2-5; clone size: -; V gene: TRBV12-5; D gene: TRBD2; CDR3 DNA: TGTGCTAGTGCCCCACCGACTCGGGGGGGGGGTGAGACCCAGTACTTC; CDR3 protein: CASAPPTRGGGETQYF
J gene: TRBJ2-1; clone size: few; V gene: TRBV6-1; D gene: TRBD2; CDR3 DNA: TGTGCCAGCAGCCCGTTAGCGGGATCTGAGTACAATGAGCAGTTCTTC; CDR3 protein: CASSPLAGSEYNEQFF
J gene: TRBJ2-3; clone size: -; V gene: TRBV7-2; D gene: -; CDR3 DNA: TGTGCCAGCAGCTCATTCTCCCCAGGCGGGCTGGGAGATACGCAGTATTTT; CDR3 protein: CASSSFSPGGLGDTQYF
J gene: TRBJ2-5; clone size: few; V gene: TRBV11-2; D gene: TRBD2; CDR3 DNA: TGTGCCAGCAGCTTAGGGTTTGTGGCGCGGACTAGGGAAGAGACCCAGTACTTC; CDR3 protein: CASSLGFVARTREETQYF
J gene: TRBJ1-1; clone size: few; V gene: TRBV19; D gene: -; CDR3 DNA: TGTGCCAGTAGTATAGTCTGGGACGCGAGAACATTGAACACTGAAGCTTTCTTT; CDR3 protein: CASSIVWDARTLNTEAFF
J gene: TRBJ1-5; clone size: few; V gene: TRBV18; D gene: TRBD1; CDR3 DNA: TGTGCCAGCTCCCCTGGGACAGGTCAGAATCAGCCCCAGCATTTT; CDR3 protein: CASSPGTGQNQPQHF
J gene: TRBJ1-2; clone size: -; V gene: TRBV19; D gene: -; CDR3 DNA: TGTGCCAGTAGTATTCCCCAGGCAGGCTACACCTTC; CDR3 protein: CASSIPQAGYTF
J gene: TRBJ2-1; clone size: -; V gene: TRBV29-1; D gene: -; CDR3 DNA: TGCAGCGCCCCCACCTATAGGAGCTCCTACAATGAGCAGTTCTTC; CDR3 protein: CSAPTYRSSYNEQFF
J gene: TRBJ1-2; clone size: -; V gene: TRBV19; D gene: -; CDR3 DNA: TGTGCCAGTAGTATAGAATCGGCGGCAGTAGGATATGGCTACACCTTC; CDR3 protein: CASSIESAAVGYGYTF
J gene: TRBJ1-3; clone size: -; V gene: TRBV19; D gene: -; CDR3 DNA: TGTGCCAGTAGTATCGGCCAGGGACGTGGAAACACCATATATTTT; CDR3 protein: CASSIGQGRGNTIYF
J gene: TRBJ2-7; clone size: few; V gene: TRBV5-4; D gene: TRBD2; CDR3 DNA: TGTGCCAGCAGCTTAGCGGGAGCGCCCCTCCAGCAGTACTTC; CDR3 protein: CASSLAGAPLQQYF
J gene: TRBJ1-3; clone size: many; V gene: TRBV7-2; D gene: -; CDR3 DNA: TGTGCCAGCAGGTCTCTACAGAGAAGCTCTGGAAACACCATATATTTT; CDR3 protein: CASRSLQRSSGNTIYF
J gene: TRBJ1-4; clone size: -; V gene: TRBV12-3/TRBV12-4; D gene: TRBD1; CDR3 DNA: TGTGCCAGCAGTGAGGGACAGGTTAATGAAAAACTGTTTTTT; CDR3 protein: CASSEGQVNEKLFF
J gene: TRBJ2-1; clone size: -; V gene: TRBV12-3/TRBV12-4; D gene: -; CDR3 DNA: TGTGCCAGCAGTTTATCGTGGTCGGGCTACAATGAGCAGTTCTTC; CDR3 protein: CASSLSWSGYNEQFF
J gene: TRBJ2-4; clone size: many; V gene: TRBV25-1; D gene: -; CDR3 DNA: TGTGCCAGCAGTCCCCAGGGTACCCTAGCCAAAAACATTCAGTACTTC; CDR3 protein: CASSPQGTLAKNIQYF
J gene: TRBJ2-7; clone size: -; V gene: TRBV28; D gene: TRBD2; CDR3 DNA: TGTGCCAGCAGCCCGACTAGCGCTTACGAGCAGTACTTC; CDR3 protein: CASSPTSAYEQYF
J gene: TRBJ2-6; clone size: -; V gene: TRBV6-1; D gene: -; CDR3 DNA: TGTGCCAGCAGTGACCCCCCAACTGGGGCCAACGTCCTGACTTTC; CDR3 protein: CASSDPPTGANVLTF
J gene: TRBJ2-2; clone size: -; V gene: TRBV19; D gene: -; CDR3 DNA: TGTGCTGTGGGAGAGAACACCGGGGAGCTGTTTTTT; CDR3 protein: CAVGENTGELFF
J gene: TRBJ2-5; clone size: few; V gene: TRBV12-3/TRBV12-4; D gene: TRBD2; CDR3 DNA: TGTGCCAGCAGAACTGGACTAGCGGGTAGAGAGACCCAGTACTTC; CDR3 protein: CASRTGLAGRETQYF
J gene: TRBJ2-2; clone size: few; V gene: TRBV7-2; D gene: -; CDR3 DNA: TGTGCCAGCAGCTTAGTGCGGTACACCGGGGAGCTGTTTTTT; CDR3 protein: CASSLVRYTGELFF
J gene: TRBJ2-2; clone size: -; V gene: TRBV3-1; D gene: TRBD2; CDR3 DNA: TGTGCCAGCAGCCCCGGGACTAGCAGCAACACCGGGGAGCTGTTTTTT; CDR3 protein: CASSPGTSSNTGELFF
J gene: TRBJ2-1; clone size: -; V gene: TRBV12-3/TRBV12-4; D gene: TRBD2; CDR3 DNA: TGTGCCAGCAGTCCTAGAGCGGGAGTAGTAAATGAGCAGTTCTTC; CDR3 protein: CASSPRAGVVNEQFF
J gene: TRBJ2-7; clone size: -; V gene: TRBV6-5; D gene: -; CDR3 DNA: TGTGCCAGCAGTTACTCGAGAGGGAGCTACGAGCAGTACTTC; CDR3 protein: CASSYSRGSYEQYF
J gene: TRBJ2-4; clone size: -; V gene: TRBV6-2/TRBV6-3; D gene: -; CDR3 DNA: TGTGCCAGCAGAGACATCATCGAAAACATTCAGTACTTC; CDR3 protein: CASRDIIENIQYF
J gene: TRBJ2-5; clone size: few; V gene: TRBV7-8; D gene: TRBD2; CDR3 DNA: TGTGCCAGCAGCCCCAGACCCGGGACTAGCGGGGGGAGCCAGTACTTC; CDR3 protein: CASSPRPGTSGGSQYF
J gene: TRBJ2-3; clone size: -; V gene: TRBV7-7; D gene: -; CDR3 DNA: TGTGCCAGCAGCCCCCGGCCAGGGATCGGCACAGATACGCAGTATTTT; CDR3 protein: CASSPRPGIGTDTQYF
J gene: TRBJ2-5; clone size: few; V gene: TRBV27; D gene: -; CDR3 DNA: TGTGCCAGCAGCCCAATGAGGCGACAGATCTCCCAAGAGACCCAGTACTTC; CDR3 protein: CASSPMRRQISQETQYF
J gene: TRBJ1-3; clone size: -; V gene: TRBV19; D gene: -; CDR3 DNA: TGTGCCAGTACCCATCTGGGGGCTGGAAACACCATATATTTT; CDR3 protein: CASTHLGAGNTIYF
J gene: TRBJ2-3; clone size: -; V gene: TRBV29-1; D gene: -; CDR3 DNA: TGCAGCGTTGATGTGGGGTTCAACTCCCGATACCTCACAGATACGCAGTATTTT; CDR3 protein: CSVDVGFNSRYLTDTQYF
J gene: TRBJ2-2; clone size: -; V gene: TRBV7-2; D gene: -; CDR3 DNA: TGTGCCAGCAGCTTAGGGTATGCCACCGGGGAGCTGTTTTTT; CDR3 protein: CASSLGYATGELFF
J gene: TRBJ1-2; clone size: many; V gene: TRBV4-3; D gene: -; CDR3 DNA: TGCGCCAGCAGCCAAGAAGAACGGCAGACCTATGGCTACACCTTC; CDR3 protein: CASSQEERQTYGYTF
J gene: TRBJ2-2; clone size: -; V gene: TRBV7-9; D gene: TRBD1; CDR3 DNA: TGTGCCAGCAGCTTAGGGATCACCGGGACAGCTGACACCGGGGAGCTGTTTTTT; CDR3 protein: CASSLGITGTADTGELFF
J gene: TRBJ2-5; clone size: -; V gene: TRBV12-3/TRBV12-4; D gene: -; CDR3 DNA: TGTGCCAGCAGTTGGACAGTCCAAGAGACCCAGTACTTC; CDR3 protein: CASSWTVQETQYF
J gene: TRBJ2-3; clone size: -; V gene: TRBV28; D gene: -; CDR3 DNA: TGTGCCAGCAGTATCCCTAGCACAGATACGCAGTATTTT; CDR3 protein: CASSIPSTDTQYF
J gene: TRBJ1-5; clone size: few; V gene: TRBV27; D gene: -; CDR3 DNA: TGTGCCAATAGTGATCCGGACAGTGATCAGCCCCAGCATTTT; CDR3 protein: CANSDPDSDQPQHF
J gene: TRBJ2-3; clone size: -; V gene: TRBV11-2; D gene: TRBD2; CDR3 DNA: TGTGCCAGCAGCTTAGTTGGGACTAGCGGATTCACAGATACGCAGTATTTT; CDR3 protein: CASSLVGTSGFTDTQYF
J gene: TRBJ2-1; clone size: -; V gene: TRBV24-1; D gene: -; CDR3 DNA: TGTGCCACCAGTCTGACAGGTAGTTCCTACAATGAGCAGTTCTTC; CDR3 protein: CATSLTGSSYNEQFF
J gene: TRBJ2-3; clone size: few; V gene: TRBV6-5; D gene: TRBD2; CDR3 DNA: TGTGCCAGCAGTTACATCCGTAGCGGGAGTATCACAGATACGCAGTATTTT; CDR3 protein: CASSYIRSGSITDTQYF
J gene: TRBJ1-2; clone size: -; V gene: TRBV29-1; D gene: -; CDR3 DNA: TGCAGCGTTGACAGGACTACTAACTATGGCTACACCTTC; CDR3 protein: CSVDRTTNYGYTF
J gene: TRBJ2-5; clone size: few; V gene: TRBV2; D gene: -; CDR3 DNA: TGTGCCACCCTAAAAAGGCAGACCCAGTACTTC; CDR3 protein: CATLKRQTQYF
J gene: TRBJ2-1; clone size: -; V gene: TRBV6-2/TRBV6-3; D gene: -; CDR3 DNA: TGTGCCAGCAGGCCCCCTCCCAGCGACCAGCCGAACAATGAGCAGTTCTTC; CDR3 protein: CASRPPPSDQPNNEQFF
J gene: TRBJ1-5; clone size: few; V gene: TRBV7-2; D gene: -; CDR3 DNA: TGTGCCAGCAGCTCCCTGACCCCGCCAGTGCCCCAGCATTTT; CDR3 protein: CASSSLTPPVPQHF
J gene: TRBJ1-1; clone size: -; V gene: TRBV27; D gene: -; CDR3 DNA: TGTGCCAGCAGTTTAGGGAGAAGGAACACTGAAGCTTTCTTT; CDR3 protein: CASSLGRRNTEAFF
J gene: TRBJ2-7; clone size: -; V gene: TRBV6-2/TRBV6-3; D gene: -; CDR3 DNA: TGTGCCAGCAGTCACAAACACGAGCAGTACTTC; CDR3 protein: CASSHKHEQYF
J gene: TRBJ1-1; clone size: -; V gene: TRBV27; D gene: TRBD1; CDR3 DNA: TGTGCCAGCAGTACCCAACCCGGGACAGGGGGCCCCTACACTGAAGCTTTCTTT; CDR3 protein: CASSTQPGTGGPYTEAFF
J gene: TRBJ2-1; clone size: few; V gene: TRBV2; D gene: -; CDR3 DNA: TGTGCCAGCAGTGAGGGAGCGGAGCCCTACAATGAGCAGTTCTTC; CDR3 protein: CASSEGAEPYNEQFF
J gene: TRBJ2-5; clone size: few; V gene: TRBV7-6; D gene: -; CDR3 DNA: TGTGCCAGCAGTTCCCCAAGGGGAGAAGAGACCCAGTACTTC; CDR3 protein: CASSSPRGEETQYF
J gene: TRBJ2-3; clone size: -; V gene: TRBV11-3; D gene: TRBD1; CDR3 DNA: TGTGCCAGCAGCTTAGGGACAGGGAAAAACACAGATACGCAGTATTTT; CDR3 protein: CASSLGTGKNTDTQYF
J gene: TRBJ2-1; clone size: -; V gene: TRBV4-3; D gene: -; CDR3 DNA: TGCGCCAGCAGCCAAGAAGACGAAGTAAGCTCCTACAATGAGCAGTTCTTC; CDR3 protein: CASSQEDEVSSYNEQFF
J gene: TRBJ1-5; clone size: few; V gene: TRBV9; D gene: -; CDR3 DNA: TGTGCCAGCAGCGGTAATCAGCCCCAGCATTTT; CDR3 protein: CASSGNQPQHF
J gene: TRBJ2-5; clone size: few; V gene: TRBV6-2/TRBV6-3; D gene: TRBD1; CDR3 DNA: TGTGCCAGCATCAATGGGGGACAGGAGACCCAGTACTTC; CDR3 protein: CASINGGQETQYF
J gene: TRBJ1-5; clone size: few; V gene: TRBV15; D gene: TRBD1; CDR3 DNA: TGTGCCACCAGCAGAGGACAGGGTGCGAGGAGAGTTAAACAGCCCCAGCATTTT; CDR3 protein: CATSRGQGARRVKQPQHF
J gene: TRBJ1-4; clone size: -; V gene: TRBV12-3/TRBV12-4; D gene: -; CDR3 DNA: TGTGCCAGCAGTCCGCTGCTAGGTGAAAAACTGTTTTTT; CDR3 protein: CASSPLLGEKLFF